This T cell receptor beta chain comes out of a study of T cell responses to AZD1222 COVID-19 vaccine. The CDR3 consists of 16 residues. Germline CDR1 reads SEHNR; CDR2 reads FQNEAQ (reference sequence). V gave up 6 bases and J gave up 0 bases; unmatched junction bases: 10. About this clone itself: The target antigen is unknown.

Sequenced by immunoSEQ multiplex PCR; TCRdb stores in-frame clones only, minus some. The repertoire consists of tens of thousands of clones, with less than 90% occurring once and the leading ten covering around 16%. Findings of the study overall: Spike-specific TCR breadth and depth were elevated following two AZD1222 doses. Repertoire sampling occurred only after the peak T cell response.

V usage is TRBV7-9 and J usage is TRBJ1-1; 7 positions agree with TRBD1. This specimen consisted of peripheral blood, obtained on day 0 of AZD1222 vaccination. This sequence was found in an adult in good health. The CDR3 region is CASRSRLDRLNTEAFF. The CDR3 DNA reads TGTGCCAGCAGGTCACGTTTGGACAGGTTGAACACTGAAGCTTTCTTT.